Included here is one TCR beta chain sequence, with context. Some clones are missing from TCRdb's copy, which holds only in-frame ones; the method was immunoSEQ multiplex PCR. The data show 200,000 to 250,000 clones, 83% seen once. This entry is derived from a study of blood T cell repertoires in COVID-19. This CDR3 is 16 amino acids long. Germline lookup yields CDR1 MNHEY and CDR2 SVGAGI. J lost 5 bases, V lost 2 bases, and 4 bases had no gene match. This clonotype originated in a woman under 40 with COVID-19, enrolled during active disease. The material sequenced was peripheral blood. The chain couples TRBV6-5 to TRBJ1-5; TRBD1 matches at 12 bases. This CDR3 is CASSYLGTGGHQPQHF. CDR3 DNA sequence: TGTGCCAGCAGTTACCTCGGGACAGGGGGCCATCAGCCCCAGCATTTT.